A selection of T cell receptor beta chains follows, all from one sample in a study of blood T cell repertoires in COVID-19. Assay: immunoSEQ multiplex PCR; the TCRdb copy retains only in-frame clones and omits some. This table holds roughly 250,000 clones, approximately 89% found once. The sequenced sample consisted of peripheral blood. These receptors were obtained from a man between 40 and 49 years old who had recovered from COVID-19. The CDR3 runs from the conserved cysteine through the conserved F or W. The order of the fields is V gene, CDR3 protein.

TRBV5-4 | CASSSTLTGFGNTIYF
TRBV4-3 | CASSQELSGYNSPLHF
TRBV19 | CASSLGIDTYEQYF
TRBV9 | CASTRTGVNTGELFF
TRBV6-2/TRBV6-3 | CASSYSEEGDYGYTF
TRBV7-2 | CASSTWTGSTNYGYTF
TRBV30 | CAWSVLIPNTGELFF
TRBV7-2 | CASSLSPAGGQNEQFF
TRBV7-9 | CASSPTLGGLTGELFF
TRBV29-1 | CSVRVDSLNTEAFF
TRBV6-2/TRBV6-3 | CASSYPGTEAQPQHF
TRBV19 | CASSTVRADTQYF
TRBV2 | CASSQGRGTDTQYF
TRBV29-1 | CSVRTYNEQFF
TRBV7-2 | CASSLEASGQETQYF
TRBV24-1 | CATSDPFNVGAGETEAFF
TRBV27 | CASSLGQFNEKLFF
TRBV24-1 | CATSDGLGSGYTF
TRBV29-1 | CSAGQRSSYNEQFF
TRBV7-8 | CASSPASVAGVSDTQYF